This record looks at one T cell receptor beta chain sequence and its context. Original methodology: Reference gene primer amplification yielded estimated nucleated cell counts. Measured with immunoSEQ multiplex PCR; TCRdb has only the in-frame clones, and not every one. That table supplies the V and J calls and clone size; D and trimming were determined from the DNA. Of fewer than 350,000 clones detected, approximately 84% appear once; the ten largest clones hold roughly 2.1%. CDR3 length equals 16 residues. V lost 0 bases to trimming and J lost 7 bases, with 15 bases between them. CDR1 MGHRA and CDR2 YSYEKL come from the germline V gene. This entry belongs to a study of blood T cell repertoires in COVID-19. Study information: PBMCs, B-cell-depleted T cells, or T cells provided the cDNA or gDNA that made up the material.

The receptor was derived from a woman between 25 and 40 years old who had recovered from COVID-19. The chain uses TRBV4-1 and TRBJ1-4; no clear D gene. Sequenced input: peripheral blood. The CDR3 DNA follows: TGCGCCAGCAGCCAAGATTACAACCTCTCGGGTGAAAAACTGTTTTTT. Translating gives CASSQDYNLSGEKLFF.